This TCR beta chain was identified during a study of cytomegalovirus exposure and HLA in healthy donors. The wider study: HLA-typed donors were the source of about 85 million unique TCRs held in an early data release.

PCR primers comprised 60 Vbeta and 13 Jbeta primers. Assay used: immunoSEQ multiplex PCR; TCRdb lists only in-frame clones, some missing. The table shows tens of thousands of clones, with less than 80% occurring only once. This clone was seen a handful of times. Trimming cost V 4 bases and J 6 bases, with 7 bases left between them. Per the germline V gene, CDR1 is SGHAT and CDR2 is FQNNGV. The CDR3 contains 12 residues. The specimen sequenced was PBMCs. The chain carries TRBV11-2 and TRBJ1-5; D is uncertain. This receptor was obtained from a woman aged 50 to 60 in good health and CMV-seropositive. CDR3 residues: CASSSEGQPQHF. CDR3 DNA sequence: TGTGCCAGCAGCTCGGAGGGTCAGCCCCAGCATTTT.